This entry concerns a single T cell receptor beta chain. What this receptor recognizes is not known. No much larger clonotype is one base removed from it; base qualities were not supplied. The data derive from a study of cytomegalovirus exposure and HLA in healthy donors (TCRdb year 2017). Looking at the study overall: An earlier analysis of several hundred of the donors reported approximately 260 Gb of sequence data and 95 million to 120 million unique TCR beta sequences obtained from 180 million or so T cells. Roughly 300 gigabases of sequencing data and roughly 80 million unique TCR sequences made up an early release that covered 500 to 700 HLA-typed donors. Of the 398 genotyped donors, 70% to 90% were placed in the genetic ancestry cluster associated with self-reported Caucasian donors. The aim of the study was to test whether cataloging public T cell receptors could identify signatures of past pathogen exposure. Using immunosequencing, the study profiled T cell repertoires from about 620 subjects and related those repertoires to cytomegalovirus serostatus. A separate validation cohort of over 95 different subjects was used in addition to the 666-subject first cohort. The study combined high-throughput TCR immunosequencing, statistical association of individual TCRs with disease status, and machine learning to predict cytomegalovirus infection status. To study patterns of TCR occurrence, a later analysis re-analyzed previously published TCR beta repertoires from 550 to 800 donors and added high-resolution HLA genotyping. Rather than drawing on any new phenotypic data, the later analysis identified candidate immune exposures from TCR beta sequences and the way those sequences occurred across donors. In an earlier analysis of 587 of the donors, high-throughput TCR beta sequencing was used to judge whether each TCR beta V gene segment behaved as functional or pseudogenic. Donor age, sex, ethnicity and CMV serostatus were collected together with the repertoire data. A later genetic analysis took genome-wide SNP genotypes for about three fifths of the roughly 700 donors and used that subset as a discovery cohort. Every repertoire in the discovery cohort had been generated on one and the same sequencing platform. HLA typing covered class I and class II loci at four-digit resolution. Typing coverage differed by locus: A, B, C, DRB1 and DQB1 were typed in about 629-640 donors, DQA1 in roughly 500, DPA1 in 600 to 610, and DPB1 in roughly 450. Four or five DR-DQ haplotypes were handled as single units for association and clustering because linkage in the cohort was strong. Across some 400 genotyped donors of the cohort, an average of about 200,000 unique TCR beta nucleotide sequences per donor were sequenced, and roughly 18% of those sequences were non-productive. Paper-wide results and their limitations: In a later analysis, the rate of TCR association differed among HLA loci, with DRB1 alleles having the most associated TCRs and HLA-C alleles having the fewest. In a later genetic analysis, fewer N-insertions in productive TCRs were reported among donors in an Asian-associated ancestry cluster than the roughly 640-donor mean. The only immune exposure information available for the cohort was CMV serostatus. In a later genetic analysis, a missense DCLRE1C variant was associated with V-gene and J-gene trimming of TCR beta chains, and the association was replicated in an independent cohort. A later analysis reported that several top co-occurrence clusters appeared linked to parvovirus B19, influenza, CMV and Epstein-Barr virus. A total of about 180 TCR beta chains were listed by the study as associated with cytomegalovirus. It was suggested by the authors that the approach could potentially be generalized to other disease states and immunological phenotypes. A further reported finding was that TCR beta sequences accurately predicted the HLA-A and HLA-B alleles for most subjects in the first cohort. Because HLA typing was unavailable for some donors at each locus, only the typed subset was used in association tests. Presence/absence analyses assumed roughly uniform sequencing depth across donors, an assumption that may not hold. The classifier was reported to diagnose cytomegalovirus status with high specificity and sensitivity in both the original cohort and the validation cohort. A later analysis associated approximately 17,000 TCR beta sequences with specific HLA alleles at a false discovery rate of 0.05. An earlier analysis of some 590 of the donors showed that most TCR beta V segments appeared in productive rearrangements either about 87% or about 30% of the time, which broadly matched IMGT annotations. The 87-base-pair reads could not distinguish some IMGT-functional V segments, including TRBV6-2 and TRBV6-3, so those segments were excluded. While some public TCRs were present in many individuals, most TCR sequences turned up only very rarely across donors. In a later analysis, most CMV-associated TCR beta chains were found to appear HLA-restricted, with HLA associations seemingly driven largely by CMV exposure. The sequencing pipeline was judged likely to have produced a cluster of highly shared sequence variants as a technical artifact. Linkage disequilibrium might explain the correlated functional status among segregating V segments, but an unknown experimental factor could not be excluded. In a later analysis, HLA-associated TCR beta chains showed more clonal expansion and lower generation probabilities than non-associated chains that were equally common. This cohort had only TCR beta chains sequenced, and the lack of alpha or paired-chain data limited which features could be detected. A few of the identified cytomegalovirus-associated TCR beta chains were confirmed in vitro to be specific for cytomegalovirus antigens. Strong co-occurrence of HLA alleles, especially DR and DQ, made assigning TCR associations to individual alleles difficult. Approximately 16 rarely observed V segments, including chromosome 9 orphons, were excluded from the earlier analysis of several hundred of the donors because counts were too low.

The method was the immunoSEQ multiplex PCR assay. A mixture of 60 forward primers for TCR Vbeta segments and 13 reverse primers for TCR Jbeta segments was used in the multiplex PCR. The CDR3 region of rearranged TCR beta genes was amplified from genomic DNA by a multiplex PCR assay. On the Illumina HiSeq System, the amplified TCR beta libraries were sequenced as 87-base-pair reads. As for the authors' bioinformatics: A later analysis counted about 80 million unique TCR beta chains across the 666 repertoires, and 9 million to 14 million of these chains were shared by at least two donors. A nearest-neighbor algorithm error-corrected the raw reads and collapsed the reads into unique sequences, merging closely related sequences to remove PCR and sequencing errors. Alignment of CDR3 sequences to IMGT reference sequences was used to assign V, D and J gene segments. For a sequence to be retained, a match of at least six nucleotides was required to both a V gene segment and a J gene segment. A rearrangement counted as productive if the CDR3 had no stop codons and remained in frame with V and J, and every other rearrangement counted as non-productive. CDR3 was defined according to IMGT convention as the region running from the second conserved V-encoded cysteine to the conserved J-encoded phenylalanine. The earlier analysis of fewer than 750 of the donors excluded sequences that lacked an unambiguous match to a single V gene segment. In an earlier analysis of about 590 of the donors, a V segment was called functional when productive rearrangements were above 56.7%, and segregating when the standard deviation between donors exceeded 5%. A statistical classification framework was built for diagnosing cytomegalovirus status from the catalog of TCR beta chain sequences. In a later analysis, TCR nucleotide sequences were compared against IMGT/GENE-DB human TR gene sequences so that V and J genes could be assigned. In a later analysis, CDR3 sequences and most-parsimonious VDJ recombination scenarios were assigned using the TCRdist pipeline. In a later analysis, each TCR beta chain was defined by its CDR3 amino acid sequence together with its V-gene family, and reads lacking a unique V-gene family were excluded. As a way to deal with suspected cross-contamination and a sequencing artifact, a later analysis dropped approximately 570 nucleotide sequences that were highly shared and had low generation probability. In a later analysis, a clonal expansion index was calculated for each public chain from normalized within-repertoire ranks of inferred template counts. In a later analysis, generation probabilities were computed with a VDJ recombination model fitted to out-of-frame rearrangements, and the resulting probabilities were checked against IGoR. In a later analysis, hypergeometric tests were used to score TCR-TCR, TCR-HLA and TCR-CMV co-occurrence, with a repertoire-size bias correction applied to TCR pairs. To estimate false discovery rates, a later analysis permuted the HLA or CMV assignments 20 times. In a later analysis, co-occurring TCRs were grouped using DBSCAN, with TCRdist sequence similarity added in when clustering inside HLA-allele-positive subsets. Repertoires with fewer than 30,000 or more than 120,000 public chains, plus five repertoires with anomalous nucleotide sharing, were excluded from co-occurrence clustering. The table comes from immuneACCESS by way of TCRdb, which keeps in-frame sequences with V and J called. Part of the clones is missing from these tables; in studies checked, under half for an unresolved V gene and the rest for unknown reasons. V and J calls and clone size are given by that table; D and trimming were obtained from the DNA. In this sample the table shows about 110,000 clones, over 65% of which occur a single time. Clones ranked in the top ten supply 0.85% to 0.9% of the sample.

The cohort consisted of more than 650 healthy bone marrow donors. Cohort members were all nominally healthy when sampled, although unrecorded immune exposures were likely present. The donor tested CMV seronegative, placing the donor among the 350 to 400 seronegative members of the cohort. A peripheral blood sample was collected from each donor, and TCR beta sequencing was performed on peripheral blood mononuclear cells. Genomic DNA extraction from the blood cell samples was performed with the Qiagen DNeasy Blood Extraction Kit. CDR3 length: 14 amino acids, cysteine to phenylalanine. The read is trimmed to its CDR3 DNA, 42 bases read in frame from base 1. Trimming accounts for 5 bases at V and 8 bases at J, while the number of junction bases matched to no gene is 8. From the germline V gene, CDR1 is SGHTA and CDR2 is FQGTGA.

Specimen: PBMCs. The TCR sequence derives from a woman in her 30s in good health and CMV-seronegative. This receptor chain uses TRBV7-3 and TRBJ2-4; a stretch of 8 junction bases matches TRBD1. The nucleotides read TGTGCCAGCAGCCTAGCAGGGGGCGCTGACATTCAGTACTTC. Its protein product is CASSLAGGADIQYF.